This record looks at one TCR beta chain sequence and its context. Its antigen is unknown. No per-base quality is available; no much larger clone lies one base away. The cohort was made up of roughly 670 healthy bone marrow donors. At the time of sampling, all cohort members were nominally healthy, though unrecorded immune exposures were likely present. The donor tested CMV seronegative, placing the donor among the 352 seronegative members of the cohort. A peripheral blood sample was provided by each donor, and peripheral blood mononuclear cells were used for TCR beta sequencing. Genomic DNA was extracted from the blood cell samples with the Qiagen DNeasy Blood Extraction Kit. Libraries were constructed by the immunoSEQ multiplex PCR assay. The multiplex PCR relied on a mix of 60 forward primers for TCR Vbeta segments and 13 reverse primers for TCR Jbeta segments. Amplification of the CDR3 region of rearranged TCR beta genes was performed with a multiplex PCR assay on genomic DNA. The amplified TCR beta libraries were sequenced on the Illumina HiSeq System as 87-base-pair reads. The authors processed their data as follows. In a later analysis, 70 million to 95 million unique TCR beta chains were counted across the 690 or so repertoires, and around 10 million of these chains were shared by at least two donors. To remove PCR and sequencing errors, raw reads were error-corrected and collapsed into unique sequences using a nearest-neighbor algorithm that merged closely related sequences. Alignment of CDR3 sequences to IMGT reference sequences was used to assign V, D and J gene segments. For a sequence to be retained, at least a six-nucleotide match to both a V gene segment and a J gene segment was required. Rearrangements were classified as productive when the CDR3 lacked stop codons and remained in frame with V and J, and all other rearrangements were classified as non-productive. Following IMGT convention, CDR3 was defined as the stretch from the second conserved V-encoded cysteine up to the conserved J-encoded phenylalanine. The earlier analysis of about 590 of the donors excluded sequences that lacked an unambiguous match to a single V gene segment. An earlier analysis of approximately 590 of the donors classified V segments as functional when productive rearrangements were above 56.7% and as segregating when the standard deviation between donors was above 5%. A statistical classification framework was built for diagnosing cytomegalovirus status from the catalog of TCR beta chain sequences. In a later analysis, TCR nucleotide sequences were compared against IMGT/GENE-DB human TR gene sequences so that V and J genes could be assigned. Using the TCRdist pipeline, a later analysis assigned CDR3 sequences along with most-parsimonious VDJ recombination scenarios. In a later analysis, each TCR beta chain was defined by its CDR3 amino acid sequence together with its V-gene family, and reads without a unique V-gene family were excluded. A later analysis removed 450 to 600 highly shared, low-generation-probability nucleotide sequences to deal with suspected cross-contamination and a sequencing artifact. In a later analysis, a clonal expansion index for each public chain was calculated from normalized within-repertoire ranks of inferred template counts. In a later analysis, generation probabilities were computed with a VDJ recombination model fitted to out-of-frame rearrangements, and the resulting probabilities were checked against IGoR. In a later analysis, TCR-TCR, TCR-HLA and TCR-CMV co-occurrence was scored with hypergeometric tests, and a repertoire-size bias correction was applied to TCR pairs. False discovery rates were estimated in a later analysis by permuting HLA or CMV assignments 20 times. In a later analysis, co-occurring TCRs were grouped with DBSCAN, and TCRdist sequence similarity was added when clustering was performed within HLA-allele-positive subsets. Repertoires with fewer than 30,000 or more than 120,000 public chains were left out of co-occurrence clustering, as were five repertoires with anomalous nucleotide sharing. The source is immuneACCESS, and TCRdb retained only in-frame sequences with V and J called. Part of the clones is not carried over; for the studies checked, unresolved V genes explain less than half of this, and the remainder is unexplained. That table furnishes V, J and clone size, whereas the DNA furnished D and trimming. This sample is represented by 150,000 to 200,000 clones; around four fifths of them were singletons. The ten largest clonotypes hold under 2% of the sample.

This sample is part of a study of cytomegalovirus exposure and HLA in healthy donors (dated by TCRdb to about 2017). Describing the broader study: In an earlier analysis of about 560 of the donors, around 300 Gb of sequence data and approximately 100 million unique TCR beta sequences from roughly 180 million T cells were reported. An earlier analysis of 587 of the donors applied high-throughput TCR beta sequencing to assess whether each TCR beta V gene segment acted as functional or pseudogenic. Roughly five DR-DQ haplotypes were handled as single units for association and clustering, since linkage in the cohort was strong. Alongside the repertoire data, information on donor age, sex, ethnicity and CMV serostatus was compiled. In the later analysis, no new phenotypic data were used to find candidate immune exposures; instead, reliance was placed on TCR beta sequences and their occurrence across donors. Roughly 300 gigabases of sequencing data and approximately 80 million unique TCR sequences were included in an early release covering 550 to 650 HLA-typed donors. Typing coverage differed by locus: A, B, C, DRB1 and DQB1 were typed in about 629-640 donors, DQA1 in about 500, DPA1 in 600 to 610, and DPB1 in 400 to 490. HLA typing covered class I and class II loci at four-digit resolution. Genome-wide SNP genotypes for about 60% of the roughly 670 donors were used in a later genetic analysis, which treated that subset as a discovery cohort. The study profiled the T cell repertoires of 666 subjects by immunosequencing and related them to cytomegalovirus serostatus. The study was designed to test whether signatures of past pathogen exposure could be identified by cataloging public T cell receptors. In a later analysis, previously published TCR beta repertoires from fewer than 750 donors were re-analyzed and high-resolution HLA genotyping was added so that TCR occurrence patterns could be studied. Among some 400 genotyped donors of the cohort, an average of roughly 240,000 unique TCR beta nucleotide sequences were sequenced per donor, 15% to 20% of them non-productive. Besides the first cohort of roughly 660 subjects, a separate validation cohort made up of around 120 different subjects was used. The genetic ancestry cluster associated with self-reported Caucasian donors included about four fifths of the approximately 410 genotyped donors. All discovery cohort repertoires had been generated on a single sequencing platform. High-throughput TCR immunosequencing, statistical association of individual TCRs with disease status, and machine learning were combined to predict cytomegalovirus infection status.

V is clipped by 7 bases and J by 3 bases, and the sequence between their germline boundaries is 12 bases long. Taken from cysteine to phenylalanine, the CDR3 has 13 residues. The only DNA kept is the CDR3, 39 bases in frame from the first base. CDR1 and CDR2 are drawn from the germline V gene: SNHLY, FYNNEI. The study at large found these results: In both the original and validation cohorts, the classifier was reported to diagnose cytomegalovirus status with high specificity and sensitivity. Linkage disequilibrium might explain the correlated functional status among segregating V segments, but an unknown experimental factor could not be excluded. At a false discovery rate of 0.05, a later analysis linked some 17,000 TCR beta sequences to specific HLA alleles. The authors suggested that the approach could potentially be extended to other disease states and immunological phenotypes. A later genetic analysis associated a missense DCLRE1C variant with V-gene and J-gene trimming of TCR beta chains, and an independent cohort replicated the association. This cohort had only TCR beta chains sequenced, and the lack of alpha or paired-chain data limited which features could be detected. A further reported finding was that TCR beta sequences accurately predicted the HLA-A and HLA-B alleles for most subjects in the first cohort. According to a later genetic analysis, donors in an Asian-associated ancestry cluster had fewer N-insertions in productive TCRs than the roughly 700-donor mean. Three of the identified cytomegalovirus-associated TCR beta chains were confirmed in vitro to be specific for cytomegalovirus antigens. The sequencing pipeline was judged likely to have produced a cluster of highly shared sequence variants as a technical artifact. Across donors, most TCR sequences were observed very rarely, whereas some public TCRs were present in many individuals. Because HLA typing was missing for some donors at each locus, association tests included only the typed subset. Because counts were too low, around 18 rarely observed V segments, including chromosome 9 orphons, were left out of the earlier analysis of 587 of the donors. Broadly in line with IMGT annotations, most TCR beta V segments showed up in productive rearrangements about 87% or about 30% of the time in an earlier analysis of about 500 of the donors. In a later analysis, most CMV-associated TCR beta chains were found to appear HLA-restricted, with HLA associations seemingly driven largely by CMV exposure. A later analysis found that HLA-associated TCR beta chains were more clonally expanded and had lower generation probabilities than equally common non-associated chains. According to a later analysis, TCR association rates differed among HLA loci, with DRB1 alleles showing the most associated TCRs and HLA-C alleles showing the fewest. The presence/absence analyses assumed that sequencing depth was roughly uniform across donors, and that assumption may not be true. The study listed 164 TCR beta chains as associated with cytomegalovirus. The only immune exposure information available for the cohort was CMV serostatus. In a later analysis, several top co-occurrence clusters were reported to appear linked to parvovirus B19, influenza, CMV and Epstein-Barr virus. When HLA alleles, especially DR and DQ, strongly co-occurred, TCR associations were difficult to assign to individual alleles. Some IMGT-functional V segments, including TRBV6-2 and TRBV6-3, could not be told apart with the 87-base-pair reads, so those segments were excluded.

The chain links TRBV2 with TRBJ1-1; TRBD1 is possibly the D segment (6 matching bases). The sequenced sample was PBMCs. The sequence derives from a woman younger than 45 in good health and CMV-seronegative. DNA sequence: TGTGCCAGCAATGCACAGGGATACACTGAAGCTTTCTTT. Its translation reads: CASNAQGYTEAFF.